Presented here are 9 T cell receptor beta chains from one specimen sequenced in a study of cytomegalovirus exposure and HLA in healthy donors. Both 60 Vbeta primers and 13 Jbeta primers went into the PCR. Repertoires were generated with immunoSEQ multiplex PCR, while TCRdb's copy carries only in-frame clones and drops some. The sample lists 150,000 or so clones, 75% to 85% occurring once. Sequencing was carried out using PBMCs. The receptor source for this set is a woman aged 40 to 49 in good health and CMV-seropositive.

V gene TRBV2 combines with J gene TRBJ1-2; D uncertain. Deletions cut 5 bases from V and 4 bases from J, with 5 bases between. Germline CDR1 reads SNHLY; CDR2 reads FYNNEI. The CDR3 is 11 residues long. The CDR3: CASSPSYGYTF. In DNA, the CDR3 is TGTGCCAGCAGTCCCAGCTATGGCTACACCTTC.

The chain carries TRBV7-9 and TRBJ2-7; D is ambiguous. The CDR3 spans 13 residues. Looked up from germline, CDR1 is SEHNR and CDR2 is FQNEAQ (reference sequence). The ends were cut back, 4 bases at V and 2 bases at J, with 9 bases in the middle. The CDR3 bases are TGTGCCAGCAGCTCCTTAATTGCCTACGAGCAGTACTTC. Encoded protein: CASSSLIAYEQYF.

This chain joins TRBV5-4 and TRBJ2-1; tentatively, D is TRBD1 (6 bases). The V end lost 3 bases, the J end lost 2 bases, and 12 bases lay between the germline ends. The CDR3 spans 15 residues. CDR1 is SGHNT, CDR2 YYREEE, per germline (reference sequence). The CDR3 sequence is CASSSRDKAYNEQFF. CDR3 bases: TGTGCCAGCAGCTCCCGGGACAAGGCCTACAATGAGCAGTTCTTC.

This chain joins TRBV28 and TRBJ1-1; 9 bases map to TRBD1. Germline V CDR1 and CDR2: MDHEN, SYDVKM. This CDR3 has 15 residues. The V and J ends lost 4 bases and 6 bases, in that order; junction bases with no gene match: 9. The CDR3 spells CASSSPRDREAEAFF. In DNA, the CDR3 is TGTGCCAGCAGTTCCCCCCGGGACAGGGAAGCTGAAGCTTTCTTT.

V is TRBV9 and J is TRBJ2-7; TRBD2 matches at 10 bases. V shed 0 bases, J shed 0 bases, and the junction held 9 bases outside the gene matches. The CDR3 length is 18 residues. CDR1 SGDLS and CDR2 YYNGEE come from the germline V gene. The CDR3 coding sequence is TGTGCCAGCAGCGTAGGTCTAGCGGGAGTAGGAAGCTCCTACGAGCAGTACTTC. As protein: CASSVGLAGVGSSYEQYF.

This clone was seen a few times. The chain recombines TRBV19 with TRBJ2-5, with 7 bases identical to TRBD1. The V gene's germline CDR1 is LNHDA and CDR2 SQIVND (reference sequence). The J segment lost 1 base and the V segment lost 5 bases, leaving 10 bases of the junction unmatched. There are 16 residues in the CDR3. CDR3: CASSLASTGPQETQYF. DNA for the CDR3: TGTGCCAGTAGTCTGGCTTCGACAGGGCCCCAAGAGACCCAGTACTTC.

This chain links TRBV7-9 with TRBJ1-4; D is unresolved. The CDR3 totals 14 residues. Per the germline V gene, CDR1 is SEHNR and CDR2 is FQNEAQ (reference sequence). Deletions cut 10 bases from V and 0 bases from J, with 12 bases between. The CDR3 protein is CATSGSATNEKLFF. The DNA for the CDR3 is TGTGCCACCTCCGGGTCTGCAACTAATGAAAAACTGTTTTTT.

Comments on this clone: This could be a read error, since a much larger clone is one nucleotide away. V is TRBV27 and J is TRBJ2-7, with 11 bases fitting TRBD1. Germline CDR1 and CDR2: MNHEY and SMNVEV (reference sequence). The CDR3 has 15 residues. V trimming: 3 bases; J trimming: 0 bases; junction bases outside the gene matches: 1. The CDR3 DNA is TGTGCCAGCAGTTTGGGGACAGGGGGCTCCTACGAGCAGTACTTC. Amino acids: CASSLGTGGSYEQYF.

The chain joins TRBV30 to TRBJ2-1; D unresolved. The CDR3 runs 15 residues. Germline V gene sequence: CDR1 GTSNPN, CDR2 SVGIG (reference sequence). The germline V and J ends were trimmed by 3 bases and 6 bases, with 18 bases remaining between them. Here the CDR3 reads CAWREPYRESNEQFF. The CDR3 DNA reads as TGTGCCTGGAGAGAGCCCTATCGAGAGTCCAATGAGCAGTTCTTC. Full variable domain (rest looked up from reference TRBV30 and TRBJ2-1): SQTIHQWPATLVQPVGSPLSLECTVEGTSNPNLYWYRQAAGRGLQLLFYSVGIGQISSEVPQNLSASRPQDRQFILSSKKLLLSDSGFYLCAWREPYRESNEQFFGPGTRLTVL.